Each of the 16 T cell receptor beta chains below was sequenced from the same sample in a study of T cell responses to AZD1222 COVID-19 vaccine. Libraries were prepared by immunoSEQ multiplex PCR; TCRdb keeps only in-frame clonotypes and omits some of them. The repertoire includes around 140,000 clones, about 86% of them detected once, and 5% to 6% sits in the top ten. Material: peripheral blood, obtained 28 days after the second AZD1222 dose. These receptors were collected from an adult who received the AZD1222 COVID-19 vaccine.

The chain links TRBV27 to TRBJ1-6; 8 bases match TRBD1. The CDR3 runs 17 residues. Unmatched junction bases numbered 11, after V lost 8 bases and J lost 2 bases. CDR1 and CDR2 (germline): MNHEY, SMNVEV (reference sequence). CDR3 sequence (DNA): TGTGCCAGCTGGGGGCAGGGGGCGCCTACCTATAATTCACCCCTCCACTTT. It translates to CASWGQGAPTYNSPLHF.

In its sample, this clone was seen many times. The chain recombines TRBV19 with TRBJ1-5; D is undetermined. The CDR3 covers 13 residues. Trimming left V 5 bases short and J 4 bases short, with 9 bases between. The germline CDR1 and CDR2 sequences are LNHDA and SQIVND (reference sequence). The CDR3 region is CASSLVANQPQHF. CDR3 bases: TGTGCCAGTAGTCTTGTAGCGAATCAGCCCCAGCATTTT.

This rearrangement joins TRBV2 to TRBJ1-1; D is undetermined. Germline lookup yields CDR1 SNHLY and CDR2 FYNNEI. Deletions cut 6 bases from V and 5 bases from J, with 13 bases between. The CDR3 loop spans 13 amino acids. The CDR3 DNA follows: TGTGCCAGCAGCGCCCGTCGGAATACTGAAGCTTTCTTT. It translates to CASSARRNTEAFF.

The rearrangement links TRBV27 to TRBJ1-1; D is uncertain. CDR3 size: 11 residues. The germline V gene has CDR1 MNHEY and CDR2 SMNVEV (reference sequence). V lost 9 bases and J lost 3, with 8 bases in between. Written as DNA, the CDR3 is TGTGCCAGTAAACCCCACACTGAAGCTTTCTTT. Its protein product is CASKPHTEAFF.

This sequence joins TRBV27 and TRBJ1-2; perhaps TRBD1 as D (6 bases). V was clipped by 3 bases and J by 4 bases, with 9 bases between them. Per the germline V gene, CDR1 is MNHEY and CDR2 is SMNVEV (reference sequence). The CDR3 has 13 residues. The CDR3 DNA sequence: TGTGCCAGCAGTTTGGGGGCGGGCTATGGCTACACCTTC. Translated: CASSLGAGYGYTF.

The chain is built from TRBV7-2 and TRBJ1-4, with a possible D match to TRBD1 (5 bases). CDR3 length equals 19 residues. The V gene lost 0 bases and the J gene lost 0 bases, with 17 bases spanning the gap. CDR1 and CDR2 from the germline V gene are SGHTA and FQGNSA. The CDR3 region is CASSLAAPGPLATNEKLFF. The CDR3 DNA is TGTGCCAGCAGCTTAGCAGCTCCGGGACCCCTAGCAACTAATGAAAAACTGTTTTTT. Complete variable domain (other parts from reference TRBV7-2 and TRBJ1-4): GAGVSQSPSNKVTEKGKDVELRCDPISGHTALYWYRQSLGQGLEFLIYFQGNSAPDKSGLPSDRFSAERTGGSVSTLTIQRTQQEDSAVYLCASSLAAPGPLATNEKLFFGSGTQLSVL.

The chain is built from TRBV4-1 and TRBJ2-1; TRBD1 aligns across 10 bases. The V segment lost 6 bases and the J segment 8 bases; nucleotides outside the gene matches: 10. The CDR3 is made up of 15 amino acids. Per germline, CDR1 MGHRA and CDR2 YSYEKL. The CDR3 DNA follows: TGCGCCAGCAGTCTCACCGGGACAGGGGAATATGAGCAGTTCTTC. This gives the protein CASSLTGTGEYEQFF.

The CDR3 coding sequence is TGTGCCAGCAGCTTAAGGGACAGGGCGGTTGAAGCTTTCTTT. Translated: CASSLRDRAVEAFF. The chain couples TRBV5-8 to TRBJ1-1, with 9 positions matching TRBD1. J lost 7 bases, V lost 2 bases, and 6 bases had no gene match. CDR1 is SGHTS and CDR2 is YDEGEE in the germline V gene. The CDR3 consists of 14 residues.

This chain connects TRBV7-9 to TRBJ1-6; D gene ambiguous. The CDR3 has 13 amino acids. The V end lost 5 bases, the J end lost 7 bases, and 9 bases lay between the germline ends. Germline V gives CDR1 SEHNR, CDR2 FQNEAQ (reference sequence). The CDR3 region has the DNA TGTGCCAGCAGCCGCGAGGGAAATTCACCCCTCCACTTT. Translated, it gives CASSREGNSPLHF. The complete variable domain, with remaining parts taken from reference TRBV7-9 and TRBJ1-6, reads DTGVSQNPRHKITKRGQNVTFRCDPISEHNRLYWYRQTLGQGPEFLTYFQNEAQLEKSRLLSDRFSAERPKGSFSTLEIQRTEQGDSAMYLCASSREGNSPLHFGNGTRLTVT.

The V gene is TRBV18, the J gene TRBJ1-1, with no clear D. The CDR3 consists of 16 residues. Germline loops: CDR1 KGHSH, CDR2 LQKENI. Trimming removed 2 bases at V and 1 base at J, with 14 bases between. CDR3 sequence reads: CASSPMGHRENTEAFF. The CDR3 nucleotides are TGTGCCAGCTCACCAATGGGTCACCGGGAGAACACTGAAGCTTTCTTT.

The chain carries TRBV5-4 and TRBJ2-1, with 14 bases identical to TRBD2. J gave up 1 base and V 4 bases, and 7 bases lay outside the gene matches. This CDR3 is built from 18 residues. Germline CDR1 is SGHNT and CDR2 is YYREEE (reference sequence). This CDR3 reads CASSAGTSGRNSYNEQFF. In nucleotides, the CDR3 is TGTGCCAGCAGCGCAGGGACTAGCGGGAGAAATTCCTACAATGAGCAGTTCTTC.

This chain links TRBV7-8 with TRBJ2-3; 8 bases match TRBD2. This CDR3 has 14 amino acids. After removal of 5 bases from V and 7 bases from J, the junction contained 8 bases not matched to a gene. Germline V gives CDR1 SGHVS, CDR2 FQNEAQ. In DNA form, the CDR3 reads TGTGCCAGCAGCCTTTGGTCGGGGGGGAATACGCAGTATTTT. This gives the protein CASSLWSGGNTQYF. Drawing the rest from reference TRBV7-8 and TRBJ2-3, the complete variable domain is GAGVSQSPRYKVAKRGQDVALRCDPISGHVSLFWYQQALGQGPEFLTYFQNEAQLDKSGLPSDRFFAERPEGSVSTLKIQRTQQEDSAVYLCASSLWSGGNTQYFGPGTRLTVL.

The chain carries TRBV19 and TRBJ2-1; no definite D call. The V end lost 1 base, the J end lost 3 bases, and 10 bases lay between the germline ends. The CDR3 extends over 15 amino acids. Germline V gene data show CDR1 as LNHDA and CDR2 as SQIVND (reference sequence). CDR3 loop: CASSIGPYGYNEQFF. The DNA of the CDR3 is TGTGCCAGTAGTATAGGGCCTTACGGCTACAATGAGCAGTTCTTC. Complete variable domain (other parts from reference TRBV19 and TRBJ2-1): DGGITQSPKYLFRKEGQNVTLSCEQNLNHDAMYWYRQDPGQGLRLIYYSQIVNDFQKGDIAEGYSVSREKKESFPLTVTSAQKNPTAFYLCASSIGPYGYNEQFFGPGTRLTVL.

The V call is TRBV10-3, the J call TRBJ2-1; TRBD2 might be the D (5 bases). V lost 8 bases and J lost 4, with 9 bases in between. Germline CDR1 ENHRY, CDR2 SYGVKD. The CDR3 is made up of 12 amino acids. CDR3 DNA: TGTGCCATCCGGGGTGATTACAATGAGCAGTTCTTC. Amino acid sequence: CAIRGDYNEQFF.

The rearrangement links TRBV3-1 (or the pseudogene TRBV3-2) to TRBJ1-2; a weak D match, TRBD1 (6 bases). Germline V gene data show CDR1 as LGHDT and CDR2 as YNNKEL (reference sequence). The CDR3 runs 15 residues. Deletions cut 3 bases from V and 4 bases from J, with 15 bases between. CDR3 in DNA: TGTGCCAGCAGCCACAGACAGGTGGGGTCCTATGGCTACACCTTC. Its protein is CASSHRQVGSYGYTF.

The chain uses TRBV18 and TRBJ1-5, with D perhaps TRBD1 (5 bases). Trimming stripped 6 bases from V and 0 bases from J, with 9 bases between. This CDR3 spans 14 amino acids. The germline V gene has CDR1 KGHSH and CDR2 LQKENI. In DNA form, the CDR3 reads TGTGCCAGCTCTCGAGGGGATAGCAATCAGCCCCAGCATTTT. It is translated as CASSRGDSNQPQHF.